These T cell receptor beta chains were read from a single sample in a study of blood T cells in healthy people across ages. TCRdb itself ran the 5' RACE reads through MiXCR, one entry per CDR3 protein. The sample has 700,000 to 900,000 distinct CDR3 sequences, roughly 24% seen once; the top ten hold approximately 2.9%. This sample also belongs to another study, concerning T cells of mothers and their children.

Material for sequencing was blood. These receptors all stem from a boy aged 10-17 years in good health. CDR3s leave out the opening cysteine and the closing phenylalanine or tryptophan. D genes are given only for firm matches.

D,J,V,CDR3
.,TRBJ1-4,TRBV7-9,ASSLRSNEKLF
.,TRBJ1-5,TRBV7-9,ASSLADGSQH
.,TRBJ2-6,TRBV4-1,ASSQESGSGANVLT
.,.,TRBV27,ASSLRTATYEQY
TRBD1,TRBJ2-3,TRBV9,ASSPRERTGSTDTQY
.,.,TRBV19,ASSTQGGYNEQF
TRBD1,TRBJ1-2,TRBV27,ASSPRTGGIYGYT
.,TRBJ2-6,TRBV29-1,SAGGSGANVLT
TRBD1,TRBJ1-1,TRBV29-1,SVEGRGGLGTEAF
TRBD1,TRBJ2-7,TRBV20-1,SAPTGGSSYEQY
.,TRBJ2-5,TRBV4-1,ASSQAGYQETQY
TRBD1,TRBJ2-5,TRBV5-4,ASSSVGQGETQY
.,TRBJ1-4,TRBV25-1,ASSFGGGGGEKLF
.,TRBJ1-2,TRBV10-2,ASSERGALRGYT
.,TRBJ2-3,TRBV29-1,SVRGTVTDTQY
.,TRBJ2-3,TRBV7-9,ASSPPGLAGPWGDTQY
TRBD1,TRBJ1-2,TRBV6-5,ASSYSNRGANYGYT
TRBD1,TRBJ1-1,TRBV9,ASSVTGANTEAF
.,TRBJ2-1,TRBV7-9,ASSLGDFRNEQF
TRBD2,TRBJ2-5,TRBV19,ASSISSLAGFQETQY
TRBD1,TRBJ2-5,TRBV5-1,ASSRGQGVQETQY
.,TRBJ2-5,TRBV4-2,ASSQDQKRKYQETQY
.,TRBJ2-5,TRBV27,ASSLRGGISYQETQY
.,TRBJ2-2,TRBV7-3,ASSLSQANTGELF
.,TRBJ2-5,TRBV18,ASSPFGGRGGRSETQY
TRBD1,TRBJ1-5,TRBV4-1,ASSASGQVRNQPQH
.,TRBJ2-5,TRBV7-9,ASSPGRQQETQY
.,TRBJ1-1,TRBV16,ASSPFQGGLEAF
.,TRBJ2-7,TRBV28,ASSYLLATYEQY
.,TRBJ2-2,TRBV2,ASSERAVAGAGELF
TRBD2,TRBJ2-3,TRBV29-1,SGLAGSDTQY
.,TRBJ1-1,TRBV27,ASSSPLGARGMNTEAF
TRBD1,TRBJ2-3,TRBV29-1,SGLGQGTDTQY
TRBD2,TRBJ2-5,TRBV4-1,ASSLRGVQETQY
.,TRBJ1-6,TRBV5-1,ASSLEGLNTYNSPLH
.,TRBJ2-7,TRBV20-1,SAIPLAGTPYEQY
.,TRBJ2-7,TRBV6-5,ASRTDYEQY
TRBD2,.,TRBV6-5,ASSYSSLAGYRNEQF
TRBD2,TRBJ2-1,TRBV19,ASSPSGGSTNEQF
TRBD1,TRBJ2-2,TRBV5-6,ASHQGARGSGELF
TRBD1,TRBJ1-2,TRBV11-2,ASSTDPTGNGYT
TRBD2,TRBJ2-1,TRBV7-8,ASSSPSGGSVYEQF
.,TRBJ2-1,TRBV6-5,ASRNEAVADEQF
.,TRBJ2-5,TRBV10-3,AVRPEGVQTQY
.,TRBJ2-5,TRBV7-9,ASREQITETQY
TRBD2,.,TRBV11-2,ASSFDGTRRETQY
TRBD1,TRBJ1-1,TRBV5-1,ASSSQGVDTEAF
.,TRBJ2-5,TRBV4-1,ASSYGGAQETQY
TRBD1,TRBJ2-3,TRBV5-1,ASSESTGGDTQY
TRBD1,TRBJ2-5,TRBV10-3,AISGTGNQETQY
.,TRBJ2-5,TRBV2,ASSIEESAWQETQY
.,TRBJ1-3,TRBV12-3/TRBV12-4,ASSRQWSSGNTIY
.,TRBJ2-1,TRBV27,ASNHGGNEQF
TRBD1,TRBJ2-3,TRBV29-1,SVSQGQRDTQY